Following are 19 T cell receptor beta chains from one sample sequenced in a study of spatial heterogeneity in lung cancer. TCRdb called the 5' RACE reads again in MiXCR, with one record for every CDR3 protein. This table holds 11,000 to 15,000 distinct CDR3 sequences, 9.5% to 13% found once. Time point of the sample: sample taken at primary tumor resection. The input material, whole RNA from tumor, nontumor lung or frozen PBMC, was sequenced unsorted. This material consisted of PBMCs, taken at surgery. The origin of the receptors is a male donor with early-stage non-small cell lung cancer.

This clonotype was picked up many times. At one of its ends the junction is not consistent with the germline gene, which may arise from a read error. The rearrangement joins TRBV12-3 or TRBV12-4 to TRBJ2-4, with TRBD2 matching 8 bases. There are 15 residues in the CDR3. In DNA form, the CDR3 reads TGTGCCAGCAGCTTAGCGGGAATAGCCAAAAACATTCAGTACTTC. This translates into CASSLAGIAKNIQYF.

The gene calls are TRBV11-3 and TRBJ2-5; D remains unclear. The germline CDR1 and CDR2 sequences are SGHNT and YENEEA. Trimming cost V 1 base and J 0 bases, with 3 bases left between them. The CDR3 has 13 residues. CDR3 sequence: CASSLGNQETQYF. The CDR3 DNA sequence: TGTGCCAGCAGCTTAGGAAACCAAGAGACCCAGTACTTC. The full variable domain, completed using reference TRBV11-3 and TRBJ2-5, is EAGVVQSPRYKIIEKKQPVAFWCNPISGHNTLYWYLQNLGQGPELLIRYENEEAVDDSQLPKDRFSAERLKGVDSTLKIQPAELGDSAVYLCASSLGNQETQYFGPGTRLLVL.

This clonotype was detected many times. The rearrangement joins TRBV6-2 or TRBV6-3 to TRBJ1-5, with 9 bases aligning to TRBD1. The CDR3 spans 16 residues. V shed 2 bases, J shed 5 bases, and the junction held 7 bases outside the gene matches. The germline CDR1 and CDR2 sequences are MNHEY and SVGEGT. The CDR3 DNA reads TGTGCCAGCAGTTACGCCGACAGGGGGATTGATCAGCCCCAGCATTTT. Protein product: CASSYADRGIDQPQHF.

This clonotype was seen repeatedly, ten times or more. This chain joins TRBV30 and TRBJ2-3; TRBD2 aligns across 7 bases. Germline values: CDR1 GTSNPN, CDR2 SVGIG (reference sequence). V gave up 1 base and J gave up 6 bases; unmatched junction bases: 10. CDR3 length equals 15 residues. The CDR3 nucleotides are TGTGCCTGGAGTGACCGTAGCGGGCGGGGTGATACGCAGTATTTT. Translation gives CAWSDRSGRGDTQYF.

Ten or more counts support this clonotype. The J gene is TRBJ2-1, the V gene TRBV6-2 or TRBV6-3, with 7 positions matching TRBD2. The CDR3 spans 11 residues. From germline, CDR1 is MNHEY and CDR2 SVGEGT. The V segment lost 4 bases and the J segment 15 bases; nucleotides outside the gene matches: 6. CDR3 nucleotides: TGTGCCAGCAGTTCGGCGGGAGAACGGTTCTTC. Protein product: CASSSAGERFF.

This clonotype has ten or more counts. The chain combines TRBV3-1 with TRBJ2-1; 7 positions agree with TRBD2. The J segment lost 3 bases and the V segment lost 3 bases, leaving 11 bases of the junction unmatched. CDR3 length: 17 amino acids. Germline V gives CDR1 LGHDT, CDR2 YNNKEL (reference sequence). DNA of the CDR3: TGTGCCAGCAGCCAGTTCAGGGCGGGAGCTAGCTACAATGAGCAGTTCTTC. Protein sequence: CASSQFRAGASYNEQFF.

This clonotype has a count of ten or more. CDR3 DNA: TGCGCCAGCAGTCCCGGGACAGGGTACCAAGAGACCCAGTACTTC. Protein product: CASSPGTGYQETQYF. The genes are TRBV5-1 and TRBJ2-5; 9 bases are a match to TRBD1. The CDR3 is 15 residues long. Per the germline V gene, CDR1 is SGHRS and CDR2 is YFSETQ. V lost 5 bases to trimming and J lost 0 bases; unmatched junction nucleotides: 5. The complete variable domain, with remaining parts taken from reference TRBV5-1 and TRBJ2-5, reads KAGVTQTPRYLIKTRGQQVTLSCSPISGHRSVSWYQQTPGQGLQFLFEYFSETQRNKGNFPGRFSGRQFSNSRSEMNVSTLELGDSALYLCASSPGTGYQETQYFGPGTRLLVL.

This clonotype was detected many times. The chain recombines TRBV7-2 with TRBJ2-3; no reliable D call. Per germline, CDR1 SGHTA and CDR2 FQGNSA. CDR3 length: 14 amino acids. Trimming left V 4 bases short and J 2 bases short, with 10 bases between. The CDR3 loop reads CASSYGVPTDTQYF. CDR3 in DNA: TGTGCCAGCAGCTACGGTGTACCCACAGATACGCAGTATTTT.

This clonotype was detected ten times or more. The rearrangement joins TRBV28 to TRBJ2-7, with D perhaps matching TRBD2 (5 bases). The CDR3 totals 12 residues. Looked up from germline, CDR1 is MDHEN and CDR2 is SYDVKM. V was clipped by 9 bases and J by 4 bases, with 13 bases between them. The CDR3 loop is CASTGRGYEQYF. The CDR3 DNA reads as TGTGCCAGTACGGGCCGAGGGTACGAGCAGTACTTC.

This clonotype showed up many times. The rearrangement links TRBV20-1 to TRBJ2-5, with 12 bases that match TRBD2. The CDR3 is made up of 14 amino acids. V lost 4 bases to trimming and J lost 4 bases; unmatched junction nucleotides: 4. Germline CDR1 reads DFQATT; CDR2 reads SNEGSKA (reference sequence). The CDR3 DNA is TGCAGTGCTAAAAAGGGACTAGCGGGAGAGACCCAGTACTTC. It yields the protein CSAKKGLAGETQYF.

The rearrangement links TRBV27 to TRBJ2-7; TRBD2 matches at 11 bases. CDR1 and CDR2 from the germline V gene are MNHEY and SMNVEV (reference sequence). This CDR3 is built from 13 residues. The CDR3 DNA sequence: TGTGACAGGAGAGGTAGCGGGAGGGACGAGCAGTACTTC. Amino acid sequence: CDRRGSGRDEQYF.

This clonotype was seen only a few times. V gene TRBV12-3 or TRBV12-4 combines with J gene TRBJ2-7; 7 nucleotides line up with TRBD1. CDR3 length equals 13 residues. Losses at the gene ends were 5 bases for V and 6 bases for J; bases not matched to a gene: 7. The CDR3 is CASSRKGQSEQYF. The CDR3 nucleotides read TGTGCCAGCAGTCGTAAGGGACAGAGCGAGCAGTACTTC.

This clonotype appeared many times. The chain employs TRBV24-1 and TRBJ2-3; TRBD2 aligns across 10 bases. CDR3 length: 18 amino acids. V shed 7 bases and J 0 bases; nucleotides not matched to a gene: 12. The germline gives CDR1 KGHDR, CDR2 SFDVKD. The CDR3 DNA sequence: TGTGCCACCAGCGCCGGGGGACTAGCGAGTATCAGCACAGATACGCAGTATTTT. As protein: CATSAGGLASISTDTQYF.

This clonotype was observed many times. One end of the junction does not line up with germline, which may come from a read error. V is TRBV10-3 and J is TRBJ1-2, with D hard to call. This CDR3 has 11 amino acids. The germline gives CDR1 ENHRY, CDR2 SYGVKD. Written as DNA, the CDR3 is TGTGCCATCAGTGACGAGTTCGTCAATTACTTC. Encoded protein: CAISDEFVNYF.

With regard to this clonotype: One base away lies a much larger clone, so this may be a sequencing read error. The rearrangement links TRBV6-5 to TRBJ2-2; 8 nucleotides line up with TRBD1. CDR1 MNHEY and CDR2 SVGAGI come from the germline V gene. The CDR3 is 14 residues long. CDR3 protein: CASSLDRVAGELLF. DNA of the CDR3: TGTGCCAGCAGTTTGGACAGGGTAGCCGGGGAGCTGCTTTTT.

This clonotype was picked up many times. The V and J genes are TRBV6-1 and TRBJ1-4; D unresolved. The length of the CDR3 is 13 residues. Trimming removed 3 bases from V and 8 bases from J, with 10 bases in between. Germline V lookup: CDR1 MNHNS, CDR2 SASEGT. CDR3 DNA sequence: TGTGCCAGCAGTGATCGGGAGGGAGAAAAACTGTTTTTT. Residues: CASSDREGEKLFF.

This clonotype has at least ten counts. This sequence joins TRBV7-3 and TRBJ2-1; D is undetermined. There are 15 residues in the CDR3. Germline CDR1 and CDR2: SGHTA and FQGTGA. V was cut by 2 bases and J by 6 bases, with 14 bases left in between. The CDR3 bases are TGTGCCAGCAGCTTAGAACGCGTTAGAGTCAATGAGCAGTTCTTC. Its translation: CASSLERVRVNEQFF.

This clonotype was counted many times. The chain links TRBV6-2 or TRBV6-3 to TRBJ1-2, with D perhaps TRBD1 (5 bases). The germline V gene encodes CDR1 MNHEY and CDR2 SVGEGT. Trimming removed 6 bases at V and 0 bases at J, with 11 bases between. This CDR3 has 14 residues. The CDR3: CASRRDGSNYGYTF. CDR3 DNA: TGTGCCAGCAGGCGGGACGGATCTAACTATGGCTACACCTTC.

This clonotype was found many times. The chain carries TRBV3-1 and TRBJ2-6; no reliable D call. Trimming took 3 bases from V and 0 from J, leaving 12 bases between them. Germline V gives CDR1 LGHDT, CDR2 YNNKEL (reference sequence). The length of the CDR3 is 17 residues. The CDR3 loop is CASSHGVTVSGANVLTF. The CDR3 region has the DNA TGTGCCAGCAGCCATGGCGTAACGGTCTCTGGGGCCAACGTCCTGACTTTC.